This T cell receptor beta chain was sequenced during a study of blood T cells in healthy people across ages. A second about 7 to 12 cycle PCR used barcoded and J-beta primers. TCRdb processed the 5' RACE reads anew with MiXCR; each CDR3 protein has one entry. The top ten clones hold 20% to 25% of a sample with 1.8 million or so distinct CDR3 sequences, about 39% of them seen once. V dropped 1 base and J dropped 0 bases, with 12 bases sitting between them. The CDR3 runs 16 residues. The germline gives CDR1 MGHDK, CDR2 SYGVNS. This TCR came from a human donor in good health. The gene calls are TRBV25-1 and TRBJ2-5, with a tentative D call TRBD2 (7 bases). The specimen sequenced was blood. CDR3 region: CASSEWGGGNQETQYF. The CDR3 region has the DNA TGTGCCAGCAGTGAATGGGGAGGGGGGAACCAAGAGACCCAGTACTTC.